A single sample gave rise to the 26 T cell receptor beta chains below, sequenced in a study of beta chain features in type 1 diabetes. For these TCRs, the target antigens are not known. Investigators reverse transcribed all isolated RNA, so they sequenced expressed TCRB transcripts. Assay used: immunoSEQ multiplex PCR; TCRdb lists only in-frame clones, some missing. The table lists roughly 350,000 clones, over 8.5% of them singletons, with about 0.6% in the top ten. Study-level points and caveats: Moderately but significantly shorter TCRB CDR3s were found in Type 1 diabetes patients in all four CD4+ subsets.

The sequenced material came from central memory CD4+ T cells from blood. These TCRs come from a man younger than 45 with type 1 diabetes.

This clone was detected a few times. The V and J genes are TRBV30 and TRBJ1-4; 10 bases are shared with TRBD1. The CDR3 totals 16 residues. Per the germline V gene, CDR1 is GTSNPN and CDR2 is SVGIG (reference sequence). V lost 0 bases and J lost 8; bases outside the gene matches: 9. CDR3 coding DNA: TGTGCCTGGAGTGTACACTCTGGGACAGGGGAAGAAAAACTGTTTTTT. As protein: CAWSVHSGTGEEKLFF.

The V call is TRBV7-9, the J call TRBJ2-5; 8 bases line up with TRBD2. Germline-derived CDR1 and CDR2 are SEHNR and FQNEAQ (reference sequence). J gave up 3 bases and V 2 bases, and 2 bases lay outside the gene matches. The length of the CDR3 is 14 residues. The DNA for the CDR3 is TGTGCCAGCAGCTTATTTAGCGGGGAAGAGACCCAGTACTTC. This translates into CASSLFSGEETQYF.

This chain links TRBV2 with TRBJ2-7, with TRBD1 as a possible D gene (6 bases). Germline CDR1 SNHLY, CDR2 FYNNEI. The germline V and J ends were trimmed by 6 bases and 1 base, with 10 bases remaining between them. CDR3 size: 13 residues. CDR3 nucleotides: TGTGCCAGCAGCAACGGACAGTCCTACGAGCAGTACTTC. Protein sequence: CASSNGQSYEQYF.

This clone was seen only a few times. J is TRBJ1-1 and V is TRBV7-8; 9 nucleotides match TRBD1. Germline assignment: CDR1 SGHVS and CDR2 FQNEAQ. The junction had 10 bases not matched to a gene; V was cut back by 0 bases and J by 5 bases. CDR3 length: 17 amino acids. The CDR3 spells CASSLASMGQGRTEAFF. CDR3 coding DNA: TGTGCCAGCAGCTTAGCGTCTATGGGACAGGGAAGAACTGAAGCTTTCTTT. The whole variable domain, remainder taken from reference TRBV7-8 and TRBJ1-1, is GAGVSQSPRYKVAKRGQDVALRCDPISGHVSLFWYQQALGQGPEFLTYFQNEAQLDKSGLPSDRFFAERPEGSVSTLKIQRTQQEDSAVYLCASSLASMGQGRTEAFFGQGTRLTVV.

This chain joins TRBV7-2 and TRBJ2-3, with 8 bases fitting TRBD2. Unmatched junction bases numbered 17, after V lost 10 bases and J lost 8 bases. Germline V gene data show CDR1 as SGHTA and CDR2 as FQGNSA. The CDR3 is 15 residues long. CDR3 DNA sequence: TGTGCCACCGGGGGGGCTAGCGGTATAATAGGTACGCAGTATTTT. This sequence encodes CATGGASGIIGTQYF.

The chain links TRBV5-1 to TRBJ1-2; unclear D gene. The CDR3 covers 15 residues. Trimming took off 2 bases at V and 0 bases at J, with 11 bases between the two ends. In germline, CDR1 is SGHRS, CDR2 YFSETQ. CDR3 DNA sequence: TGCGCCAGCAGCTTTACAGCAGAAACTAACTATGGCTACACCTTC. Residues: CASSFTAETNYGYTF.

In this sample, this clone turned up a few times. This specimen includes other DNA sequences encoding the same CDR3. The chain joins TRBV27 to TRBJ2-5; D might be TRBD1 (5 bases). The CDR3 has 13 amino acids. CDR1 MNHEY and CDR2 SMNVEV come from the germline V gene (reference sequence). The germline V and J ends were trimmed by 4 bases and 4 bases, with 10 bases remaining between them. CDR3 DNA: TGTGCCAGCAGTTCCAGGGTTAGAGAGACCCAGTACTTC. Translation gives CASSSRVRETQYF.

In this sample, this clone turned up a few times. The genes are TRBV11-2 and TRBJ1-2; TRBD1 matches 7 bases. The CDR3 extends over 16 amino acids. V shed 4 bases, J shed 3 bases, and the junction held 11 bases outside the gene matches. Germline assignment: CDR1 SGHAT and CDR2 FQNNGV. The CDR3 here is CASSSADREAYYGYTF. The CDR3 bases are TGTGCCAGCAGCTCCGCCGACAGGGAAGCGTACTATGGCTACACCTTC.

V is TRBV18 and J is TRBJ2-7, with unresolved D. V was shortened by 0 bases and J by 4 bases, with 13 bases between the two germline ends. Germline V gives CDR1 KGHSH, CDR2 LQKENI. This CDR3 comprises 15 residues. CDR3 nucleotides: TGTGCCAGCTCACCACCCGTGGCAGGAATGTACGAGCAGTACTTC. Translating it yields CASSPPVAGMYEQYF.

A few counts support this clone. V is TRBV18 and J is TRBJ1-2; D unclear. The CDR3 runs 15 residues. The germline CDR1 and CDR2 sequences are KGHSH and LQKENI. The V end was cut by 3 bases, the J end by 4 bases, with 15 bases between. The CDR3 nucleotides are TGTGCCAGCTCACCTAAGACGGACGACCCCTATGGCTACACCTTC. Translated: CASSPKTDDPYGYTF.

Many counts were recorded for this clone. V usage is TRBV29-1 and J usage is TRBJ1-3; 7 nucleotides line up with TRBD1. The trim removed 1 base at V and 0 bases at J, leaving 0 bases unmatched. CDR3 length: 14 residues. CDR1 is SQVTM and CDR2 is ANQGSEA in the germline V gene. The CDR3 spells CSVEAGGSGNTIYF. Here the CDR3 DNA reads TGCAGCGTTGAAGCAGGGGGCTCTGGAAACACCATATATTTT. The whole variable domain, remainder taken from reference TRBV29-1 and TRBJ1-3, is SAVISQKPSRDICQRGTSLTIQCQVDSQVTMMFWYRQQPGQSLTLIATANQGSEATYESGFVIDKFPISRPNLTFSTLTVSNMSPEDSSIYLCSVEAGGSGNTIYFGEGSWLTVV.

This chain links TRBV6-1 with TRBJ1-4; no reliable D call. The V end lost 6 bases, the J end lost 3 bases, and 11 bases lay between the germline ends. There are 14 residues in the CDR3. Germline lookup yields CDR1 MNHNS and CDR2 SASEGT. The CDR3 is CASRGRNANEKLFF. CDR3 sequence (DNA): TGTGCCAGCAGGGGCAGGAATGCTAATGAAAAACTGTTTTTT.

This rearrangement joins TRBV10-3 to TRBJ2-5; TRBD1 might be the D (6 bases). The CDR3 loop spans 14 amino acids. Germline CDR1 reads ENHRY; CDR2 reads SYGVKD. V was cut by 4 bases and J by 3 bases, with 12 bases left in between. CDR3 DNA sequence: TGTGCCATCAGTGCCGGACAGAGAGAAGAGACCCAGTACTTC. Its protein is CAISAGQREETQYF.

This clone has ten or more counts. V gene TRBV7-9 combines with J gene TRBJ1-5; D is unclear. With 1 base removed from V and 6 bases from J, the gap between germline ends came to 7 bases. The CDR3 has 13 amino acids. Germline V CDR1 and CDR2: SEHNR, FQNEAQ (reference sequence). The CDR3 region is CASSLDGGQPQHF. Written as DNA, the CDR3 is TGTGCCAGCAGCTTAGATGGCGGTCAGCCCCAGCATTTT.

This clone came up a few times. This rearrangement joins TRBV7-3 to TRBJ2-1; 8 nucleotides match TRBD1. The J segment lost 0 bases and the V segment lost 7 bases, leaving 5 bases of the junction unmatched. This CDR3 spans 15 amino acids. The germline CDR1 and CDR2 sequences are SGHTA and FQGTGA. Here the CDR3 reads CASIHTGGSYNEQFF. In DNA, the CDR3 is TGTGCCAGCATCCATACAGGGGGCTCCTACAATGAGCAGTTCTTC.

This clone was counted only a few times. This chain uses TRBV14 with TRBJ2-3, with D unresolved. V dropped 4 bases and J dropped 3 bases, with 14 bases sitting between them. CDR3 size: 15 residues. Per the germline V gene, CDR1 is SGHDN and CDR2 is FVKESK. The CDR3 reads CASSLYQLPTDTQYF. The CDR3 coding sequence is TGTGCCAGCAGCCTATACCAACTCCCTACAGATACGCAGTATTTT.

This clone has at least ten counts. The rearrangement joins TRBV18 to TRBJ1-4; no clear D gene. The CDR3 covers 14 residues. The germline gives CDR1 KGHSH, CDR2 LQKENI. V was cut by 3 bases and J by 5 bases, with 10 bases left in between. The CDR3: CASSPRAENEKLFF. The CDR3, as DNA: TGTGCCAGCTCACCCCGGGCCGAAAATGAAAAACTGTTTTTT.

Written as DNA, the CDR3 is TGTGCCAGCAGTTTAACCCCGCGACAGCATGACACTGAAGCTTTCTTT. Amino acid sequence: CASSLTPRQHDTEAFF. The gene calls are TRBV27 and TRBJ1-1, with D possibly TRBD1 on 5 matching bases. Germline lookup yields CDR1 MNHEY and CDR2 SMNVEV (reference sequence). The V end was cut by 2 bases, the J end by 3 bases, with 16 bases between. The CDR3 runs to 16 residues.

The chain employs TRBV6-5 and TRBJ1-2; D might be TRBD1 (5 bases). Trimming removed 3 bases from V and 8 bases from J, with 19 bases in between. There are 15 residues in the CDR3. Germline V gene sequence: CDR1 MNHEY, CDR2 SVGAGI. The CDR3 nucleotides read TGTGCCAGCAGTTATGCAACCGGGACGGTGGACGGCTACACCTTC. It translates to CASSYATGTVDGYTF.

This clone has only a few counts. V gene TRBV7-8 combines with J gene TRBJ1-5; 10 bases map to TRBD1. The CDR3 loop spans 17 amino acids. Germline V gene sequence: CDR1 SGHVS, CDR2 FQNEAQ. After removal of 7 bases from V and 0 bases from J, the junction contained 9 bases not matched to a gene. CDR3 nucleotides: TGTGCCAGCACCCAGAGGACAGGGGGTTATAGCAATCAGCCCCAGCATTTT. This encodes CASTQRTGGYSNQPQHF.

The J gene is TRBJ2-1, the V gene TRBV4-2; D not certain. From germline, CDR1 is LGHNA and CDR2 YNFKEQ. V lost 0 bases and J 2 bases, leaving 5 bases between the germline ends. The CDR3 has 14 amino acids. The CDR3 loop reads CASSQDTTYNEQFF. The CDR3 nucleotides read TGTGCCAGCAGCCAAGATACCACCTACAATGAGCAGTTCTTC.

This clone was recorded at least ten times. The junction shows a germline mismatch at one end, possibly a read error. This rearrangement joins TRBV25-1 to TRBJ2-7; D unresolved. Germline V gene data show CDR1 as MGHDK and CDR2 as SYGVNS. The CDR3 has 11 residues. The CDR3 DNA follows: TGTGCCAGCAGTGACAGTTTATCTGAGCACTTC. This translates into CASSDSLSEHF.

The CDR3 DNA sequence: TGTGCCAGCTCACCACGAACACAGGGCTCCCCAACCGCCGGGGAGCTGTTTTTT. Amino acids: CASSPRTQGSPTAGELFF. The chain recombines TRBV18 with TRBJ2-2; a possible D gene is TRBD1 (6 bases). The CDR3 sequence is 18 residues long. CDR1 and CDR2 from the germline V gene are KGHSH and LQKENI. V lost 1 base and J 6 bases, leaving 21 bases between the germline ends.

This chain joins TRBV5-4 and TRBJ2-7; D may match TRBD1 or TRBD2 (5 bases each). With 4 bases removed from V and 1 base from J, the gap between germline ends came to 15 bases. The CDR3 length is 15 residues. Germline loops: CDR1 SGHNT, CDR2 YYREEE (reference sequence). The CDR3 bases are TGTGCCAGCAGCCTCGGGGCAGGGAAGTCCTACGAGCAGTACTTC. Amino acid sequence: CASSLGAGKSYEQYF.

The chain uses TRBV9 and TRBJ1-4, with TRBD1 matching over 9 bases. V trimming: 0 bases; J trimming: 8 bases; junction bases outside the gene matches: 2. Germline CDR1 SGDLS, CDR2 YYNGEE. This CDR3 is built from 14 residues. The CDR3 loop is CASSVGTGDEKLFF. The DNA of the CDR3 is TGTGCCAGCAGCGTAGGGACAGGGGACGAAAAACTGTTTTTT.

The genes are TRBV6-1 and TRBJ2-1, with TRBD2 matching over 7 bases. The V and J ends lost 1 base and 2 bases, in that order; junction bases with no gene match: 5. CDR3 length: 16 residues. CDR1 and CDR2 (germline): MNHNS, SASEGT. The CDR3 coding sequence is TGTGCCAGCAGTGAAGGGAGCGGGATCCCCTACAATGAGCAGTTCTTC. The encoded protein is CASSEGSGIPYNEQFF.